This record covers a single T cell receptor beta chain. Antigen: not known. This sample was taken from a study of human thymus T cells. The assay was immunoSEQ multiplex PCR, and TCRdb's table has in-frame clones only and misses some. The sample has around 120,000 clones, around 94% seen once. The study, taken as a whole, reports: Repertoires sampled from thymus and blood appeared biased in V and J gene usage. The related literature has documented a marked overlap of thymic repertoires among unrelated individuals.

Germline CDR1 reads MNHNS; CDR2 reads SASEGT. CDR3 length: 13 residues. The ends were cut back, 1 base at V and 4 bases at J, with 7 bases in the middle. Thymic samples were excised during corrective heart operations. Healthy Finnish infants undergoing corrective surgery for congenital heart defects were used as donors. The sequence came from a boy in the first two years of life with a congenital heart defect but otherwise immunologically healthy. Specimen: thymus tissue. The chain carries TRBV6-1 and TRBJ1-2; no clear D gene. As DNA, the CDR3 is TGTGCCAGCAGTGAAGAAGGATTCTATGGCTACACCTTC. This encodes CASSEEGFYGYTF.